These T cell receptor beta chains were read from a single sample in a study of technical replicates of blood from several donors. Profiled with immunoSEQ multiplex PCR; TCRdb holds only in-frame clones, not every one. The table lists roughly 71,000 clones, roughly 92% of them singletons. Material for sequencing was T cells isolated from PBMCs. These TCRs come from a human donor in good health. CDR3s include the opening cysteine and the closing phenylalanine or tryptophan. The D gene is left open where the match is weak. Clone size, where shown, is once, few, many, or a class for clones that have expanded.

clone size,V gene,J gene,D gene,CDR3 protein,CDR3 DNA
-,TRBV7-2,TRBJ2-6,TRBD2,CASSLVLGRESGANVLTF,TGTGCCAGCAGCTTAGTACTGGGGAGGGAATCTGGGGCCAACGTCCTGACTTTC
-,TRBV27,TRBJ2-4,-,CASRRTSASIQYF,TGTGCCAGCCGGAGGACCTCGGCTAGCATTCAGTACTTC
-,TRBV18,TRBJ2-6,-,CASSPLILSGANVLTF,TGTGCCAGCTCACCACTGATACTTTCTGGGGCCAACGTCCTGACTTTC
-,TRBV5-6,TRBJ2-1,TRBD2,CASSPGTSGYNEQFF,TGTGCCAGCAGCCCCGGGACTAGCGGCTACAATGAGCAGTTCTTC
-,TRBV4-2,TRBJ2-7,-,CASSQDWYTSGGSNYEQYF,TGTGCCAGCAGCCAAGATTGGTACACCTCTGGTGGGAGTAACTACGAGCAGTACTTC
once,TRBV11-3,TRBJ2-7,TRBD2,CASSSRTSGRAYEQYF,TGTGCCAGCAGCTCCCGGACTAGCGGGAGGGCCTACGAGCAGTACTTC
once,TRBV5-1,TRBJ2-5,TRBD2,CASSLLGSGKETQYF,TGCGCCAGCAGCCTACTGGGTAGCGGGAAAGAGACCCAGTACTTC
-,TRBV9,TRBJ2-1,TRBD2,CASSETSGSHEQFF,TGTGCCAGCAGCGAGACTAGCGGGAGCCATGAGCAGTTCTTC
-,TRBV27,TRBJ1-4,-,CASSLSLGPIEKLFF,TGTGCCAGCAGTTTATCCCTGGGCCCGATTGAAAAACTGTTTTTT
-,TRBV27,TRBJ1-5,TRBD1,CASSRLGTGDQPQHF,TGTGCCAGCAGTCGACTAGGGACAGGGGATCAGCCCCAGCATTTT
few,TRBV20-1,TRBJ1-1,-,CSASGSTEAFF,TGCAGTGCCTCGGGTAGCACTGAAGCTTTCTTT
-,TRBV27,TRBJ1-3,-,CASSLGLPGSGNTIYF,TGTGCCAGCAGTTTAGGGCTCCCCGGCTCTGGAAACACCATATATTTT
-,TRBV27,TRBJ2-3,TRBD2,CASSIAGVTTDTQYF,TGTGCCAGCAGTATAGCGGGGGTCACTACAGATACGCAGTATTTT
few,TRBV19,TRBJ1-1,TRBD1,CASSLTGGTEAFF,TGTGCCAGTAGTCTTACAGGGGGGACTGAAGCTTTCTTT
once,TRBV5-1,TRBJ2-1,-,CASSLESSYNEQFF,TGCGCCAGCAGCTTGGAGTCGAGCTACAATGAGCAGTTCTTC
-,TRBV7-9,TRBJ1-1,TRBD1,CASSETGPEAFF,TGTGCCAGCAGCGAGACAGGGCCAGAAGCTTTCTTT
-,TRBV7-3,TRBJ2-2,-,CASSPYTQTGELFF,TGTGCCAGCAGCCCGTATACTCAAACCGGGGAGCTGTTTTTT
-,TRBV5-8,TRBJ2-1,TRBD2,CASSSGLAGYNEQFF,TGTGCCAGCAGCTCGGGACTAGCGGGGTACAATGAGCAGTTCTTC
-,TRBV11-3,TRBJ2-5,TRBD1,CASSTGGYQETQYF,TGTGCCAGCAGCACAGGGGGGTATCAAGAGACCCAGTACTTC
-,TRBV19,TRBJ1-5,-,CASSSPHSGKNQPQHF,TGTGCCAGTAGCAGCCCCCACAGTGGCAAGAATCAGCCCCAGCATTTT
-,TRBV9,TRBJ2-2,TRBD1,CASSHGTGDTGELFF,TGTGCCAGCAGCCACGGGACAGGGGACACCGGGGAGCTGTTTTTT
-,TRBV5-6,TRBJ2-1,TRBD2,CASRRTSATYNEQFF,TGTGCCAGCAGGCGAACTAGCGCCACCTACAATGAGCAGTTCTTC
-,TRBV7-3,TRBJ1-2,-,CASSNGAAYTF,TGTGCCAGCAGCAATGGGGCTGCCTACACCTTC
-,TRBV6-5,TRBJ2-3,-,CASKAGYTDTQYF,TGTGCCAGCAAGGCAGGATACACAGATACGCAGTATTTT
-,TRBV18,TRBJ2-3,-,CASSPELTDTQYF,TGTGCCAGCTCACCCGAGCTCACAGATACGCAGTATTTT
few,TRBV6-1,TRBJ2-7,-,CASSPGLRSYEQYF,TGTGCCAGCAGTCCGGGACTTCGCTCCTACGAGCAGTACTTC
-,TRBV15,TRBJ2-5,-,CATSRKDSQETQYF,TGTGCCACCAGCAGGAAGGACAGCCAAGAGACCCAGTACTTC
-,TRBV6-6,TRBJ1-1,TRBD1,CASSGQAGTEAFF,TGTGCCAGCAGTGGACAGGCGGGGACTGAAGCTTTCTTT
-,TRBV7-2,TRBJ2-7,TRBD2,CASSLGDLAGDEQYF,TGTGCCAGCAGCTTGGGGGACCTAGCGGGAGACGAGCAGTACTTC
-,TRBV9,TRBJ1-5,TRBD1,CASSRGGYSNQPQHF,TGTGCCAGCAGCAGAGGGGGCTATAGCAATCAGCCCCAGCATTTT
-,TRBV29-1,TRBJ2-7,-,CSARDSYLYEQYF,TGCAGCGCTCGAGACAGTTACCTCTACGAGCAGTACTTC
once,TRBV9,TRBJ1-2,-,CASSGTGTSLYGYTF,TGTGCCAGCAGCGGCACCGGGACAAGTCTCTATGGCTACACCTTC
-,TRBV6-1,TRBJ2-7,-,CASSEALGQSYEQYF,TGTGCCAGCAGTGAAGCGCTGGGACAATCCTACGAGCAGTACTTC
-,TRBV2,TRBJ1-1,TRBD1,CASTGQASTLAFF,TGTGCCAGCACAGGACAGGCGTCCACGTTGGCTTTCTTT
-,TRBV27,TRBJ1-2,-,CASSLQQGSYGYTF,TGTGCCAGCAGTCTCCAACAGGGTAGCTATGGCTACACCTTC
-,TRBV19,TRBJ2-1,TRBD2,CASSIIRSGRGDEQFF,TGTGCCAGTAGTATAATTCGGAGCGGGAGAGGGGATGAGCAGTTCTTC
-,TRBV15,TRBJ2-2,-,CATGGWNTGELFF,TGTGCCACCGGTGGCTGGAACACCGGGGAGCTGTTTTTT
-,TRBV6-5,TRBJ2-2,TRBD2,CASSYTGGLTGELFF,TGTGCCAGCAGTTACACGGGAGGGTTGACCGGGGAGCTGTTTTTT
-,TRBV7-3,TRBJ2-1,-,CASSLRESSYNEQFF,TGTGCCAGCAGCCTCCGTGAGAGCTCCTACAATGAGCAGTTCTTC
-,TRBV7-6,TRBJ2-1,TRBD1,CASSLRDREVDEQFF,TGTGCCAGCAGCTTACGGGACAGGGAGGTCGATGAGCAGTTCTTC
-,TRBV5-1,TRBJ1-1,TRBD1,CASRPSDRGNTEAFF,TGCGCCAGCCGCCCTAGCGACAGGGGCAACACTGAAGCTTTCTTT
-,TRBV23-1,TRBJ2-1,TRBD1,CASSHPERGTAYDEQFF,TGCGCCAGCAGTCACCCCGAACGTGGGACAGCTTACGATGAGCAGTTCTTC
-,TRBV5-1,TRBJ1-1,-,CASSSNQNTEAFF,TGCGCCAGCAGCTCAAATCAGAACACTGAAGCTTTCTTT
once,TRBV7-2,TRBJ2-2,TRBD2,CASSLAFTGGRSGELFF,TGTGCCAGCAGCTTAGCGTTCACGGGAGGCCGTAGCGGGGAGCTGTTTTTT
-,TRBV11-2,TRBJ2-7,TRBD1,CASSLTPGQGSHEQYF,TGTGCCAGCAGCTTAACACCGGGACAGGGGTCCCACGAGCAGTACTTC
-,TRBV14,TRBJ2-5,-,CASSQDQKSGYQETQYF,TGTGCCAGCAGCCAAGATCAAAAAAGCGGTTACCAAGAGACCCAGTACTTC
-,TRBV6-1,TRBJ2-5,TRBD2,CATAGEWEETQYF,TGTGCCACAGCGGGAGAGTGGGAGGAGACCCAGTACTTC
-,TRBV2,TRBJ1-1,TRBD1,CASVVSGQGNTEAFF,TGTGCCAGCGTAGTATCGGGACAGGGGAACACTGAAGCTTTCTTT
-,TRBV9,TRBJ2-2,-,CASSAKGEGSGELFF,TGTGCCAGCAGCGCCAAGGGGGAAGGGAGCGGGGAGCTGTTTTTT
-,TRBV28,TRBJ1-4,-,CASSTSGATNEKLFF,TGTGCCAGCAGTACGTCAGGGGCAACTAATGAAAAACTGTTTTTT
-,TRBV11-3,TRBJ2-5,-,CASSPGRSQETQYF,TGTGCCAGCAGCCCGGGGAGATCTCAAGAGACCCAGTACTTC